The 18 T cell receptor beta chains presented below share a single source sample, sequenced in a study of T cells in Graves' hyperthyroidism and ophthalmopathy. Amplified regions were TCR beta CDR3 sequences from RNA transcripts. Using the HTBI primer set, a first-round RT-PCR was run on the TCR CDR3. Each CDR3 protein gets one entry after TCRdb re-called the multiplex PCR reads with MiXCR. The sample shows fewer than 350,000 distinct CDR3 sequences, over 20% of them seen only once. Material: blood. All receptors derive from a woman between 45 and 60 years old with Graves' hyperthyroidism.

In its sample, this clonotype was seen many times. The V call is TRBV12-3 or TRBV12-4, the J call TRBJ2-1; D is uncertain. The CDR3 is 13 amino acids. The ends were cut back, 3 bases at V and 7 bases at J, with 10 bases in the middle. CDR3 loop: CASSLLFVNEQFF. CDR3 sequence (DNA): TGTGCCAGCAGTTTGCTTTTCGTTAATGAGCAGTTCTTC.

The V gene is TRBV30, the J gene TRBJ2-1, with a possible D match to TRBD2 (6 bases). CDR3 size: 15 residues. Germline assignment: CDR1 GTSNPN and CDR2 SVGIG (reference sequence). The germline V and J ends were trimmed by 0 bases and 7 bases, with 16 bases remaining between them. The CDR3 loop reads CAWSVVVGGWNEQFF. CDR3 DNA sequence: TGTGCCTGGAGTGTAGTTGTTGGGGGGTGGAATGAGCAGTTCTTC.

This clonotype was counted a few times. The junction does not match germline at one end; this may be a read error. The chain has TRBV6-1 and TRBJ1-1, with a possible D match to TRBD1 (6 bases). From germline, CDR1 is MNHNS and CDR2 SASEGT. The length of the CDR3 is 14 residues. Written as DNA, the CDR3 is TGTGCCGGCAGTCGGACAGCTACGAACACTGAAGCTTTCTTT. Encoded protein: CAGSRTATNTEAFF.

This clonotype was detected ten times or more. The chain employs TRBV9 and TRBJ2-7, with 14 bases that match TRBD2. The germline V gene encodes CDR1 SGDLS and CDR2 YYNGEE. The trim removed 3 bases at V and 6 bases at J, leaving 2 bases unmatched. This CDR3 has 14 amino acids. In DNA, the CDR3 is TGTGCCAGCAGCGCGGGACTAGCGGGGGTCGAGCAGTACTTC. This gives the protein CASSAGLAGVEQYF.

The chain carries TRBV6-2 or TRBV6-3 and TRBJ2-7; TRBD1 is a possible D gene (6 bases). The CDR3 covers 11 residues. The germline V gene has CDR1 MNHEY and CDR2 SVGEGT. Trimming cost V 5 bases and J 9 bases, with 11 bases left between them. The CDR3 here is CASSHRDGQYF. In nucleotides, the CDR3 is TGTGCCAGCAGTCACAGGGACGGGCAGTACTTC.

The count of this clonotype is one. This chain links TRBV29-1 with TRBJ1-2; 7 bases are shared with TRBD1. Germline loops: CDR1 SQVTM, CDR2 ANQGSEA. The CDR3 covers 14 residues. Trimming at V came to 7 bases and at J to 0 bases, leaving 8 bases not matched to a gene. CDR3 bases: TGCAGCGCCCTGAGGGACAGATCTAACTATGGCTACACCTTC. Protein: CSALRDRSNYGYTF. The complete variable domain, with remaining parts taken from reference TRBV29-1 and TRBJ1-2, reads SAVISQKPSRDICQRGTSLTIQCQVDSQVTMMFWYRQQPGQSLTLIATANQGSEATYESGFVIDKFPISRPNLTFSTLTVSNMSPEDSSIYLCSALRDRSNYGYTFGSGTRLTVV.

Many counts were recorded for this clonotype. The CDR3 loop is CAWSVQVQETQYF. CDR3 nucleotide sequence: TGTGCCTGGAGTGTCCAGGTACAAGAGACCCAGTACTTC. The chain joins TRBV30 to TRBJ2-5; D unclear. Per the germline V gene, CDR1 is GTSNPN and CDR2 is SVGIG (reference sequence). The CDR3 is 13 amino acids. V was pared by 0 bases and J by 2 bases, with 7 bases between.

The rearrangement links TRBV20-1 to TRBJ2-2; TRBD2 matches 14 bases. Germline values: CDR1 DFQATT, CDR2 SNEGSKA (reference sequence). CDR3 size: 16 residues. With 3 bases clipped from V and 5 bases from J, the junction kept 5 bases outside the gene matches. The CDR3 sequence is CSARKGLAGETGELFF. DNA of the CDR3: TGCAGTGCTAGGAAGGGACTAGCGGGAGAAACCGGGGAGCTGTTTTTT.

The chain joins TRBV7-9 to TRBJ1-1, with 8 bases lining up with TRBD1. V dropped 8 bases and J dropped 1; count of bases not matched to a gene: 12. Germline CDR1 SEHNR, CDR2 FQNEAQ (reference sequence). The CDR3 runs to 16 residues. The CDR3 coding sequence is TGTGCCAGCCGAACAGGGGACAGGAATGGGAACACTGAAGCTTTCTTT. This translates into CASRTGDRNGNTEAFF.

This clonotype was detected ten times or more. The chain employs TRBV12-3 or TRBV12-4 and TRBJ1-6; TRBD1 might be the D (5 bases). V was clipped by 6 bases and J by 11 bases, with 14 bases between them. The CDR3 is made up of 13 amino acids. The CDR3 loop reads CASSLTEQTPLHF. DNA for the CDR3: TGTGCCAGCAGCCTGACAGAACAGACACCCCTCCACTTT.

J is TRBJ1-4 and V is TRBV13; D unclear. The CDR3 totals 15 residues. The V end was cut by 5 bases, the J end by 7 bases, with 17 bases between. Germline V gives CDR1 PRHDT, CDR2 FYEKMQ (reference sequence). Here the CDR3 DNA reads TGTGCCAGCAGCATTGCGAAGGGTCGGGGTGAAAAACTGTTTTTT. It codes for CASSIAKGRGEKLFF.

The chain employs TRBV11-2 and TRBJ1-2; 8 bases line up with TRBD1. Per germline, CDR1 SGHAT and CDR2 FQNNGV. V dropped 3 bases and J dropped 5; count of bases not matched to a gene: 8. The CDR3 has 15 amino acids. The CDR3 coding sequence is TGTGCCAGCAGCTTCGCGCAGGGGGCCGGGTATGGCTACACCTTC. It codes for CASSFAQGAGYGYTF.

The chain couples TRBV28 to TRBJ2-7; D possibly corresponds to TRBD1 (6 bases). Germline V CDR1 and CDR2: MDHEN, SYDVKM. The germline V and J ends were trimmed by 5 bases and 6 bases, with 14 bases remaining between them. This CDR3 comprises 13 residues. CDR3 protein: CASSTAGAREQYF. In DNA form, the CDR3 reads TGTGCCAGCAGTACTGCAGGGGCGCGCGAGCAGTACTTC.

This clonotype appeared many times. CDR3 DNA sequence: TGCAGTGCTCAGGAAACGTACAATGAGCAGTTCTTC. Translating gives CSAQETYNEQFF. The chain joins TRBV20-1 to TRBJ2-1; no clear D. Trimming cost V 5 bases and J 4 bases, with 9 bases left between them. The CDR3 runs to 12 residues. Germline loops: CDR1 DFQATT, CDR2 SNEGSKA (reference sequence).

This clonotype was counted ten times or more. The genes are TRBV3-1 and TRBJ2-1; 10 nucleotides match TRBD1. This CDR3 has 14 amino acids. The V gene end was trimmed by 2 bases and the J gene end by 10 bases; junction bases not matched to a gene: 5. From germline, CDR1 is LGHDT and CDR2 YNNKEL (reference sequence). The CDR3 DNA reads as TGTGCCAGCAGCCAACGGGACAGGGGAGGCGAGCAGTTCTTC. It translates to CASSQRDRGGEQFF.

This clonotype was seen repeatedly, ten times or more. The CDR3 coding sequence is TGTGCCAGCAGCTTAATACGTGCGAACACTGAAGCTTTCTTT. Its translation: CASSLIRANTEAFF. The V and J genes are TRBV7-8 and TRBJ1-1, with D unclear. With 2 bases removed from V and 1 base from J, the gap between germline ends came to 8 bases. Germline CDR1 SGHVS, CDR2 FQNEAQ. The CDR3 has 14 amino acids.

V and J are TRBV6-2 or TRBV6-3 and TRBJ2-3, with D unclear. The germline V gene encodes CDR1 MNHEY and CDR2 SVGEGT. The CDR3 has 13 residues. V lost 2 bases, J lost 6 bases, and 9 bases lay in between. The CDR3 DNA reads TGTGCCAGCAGTTACGGCGGTAAGGATACGCAGTATTTT. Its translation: CASSYGGKDTQYF.

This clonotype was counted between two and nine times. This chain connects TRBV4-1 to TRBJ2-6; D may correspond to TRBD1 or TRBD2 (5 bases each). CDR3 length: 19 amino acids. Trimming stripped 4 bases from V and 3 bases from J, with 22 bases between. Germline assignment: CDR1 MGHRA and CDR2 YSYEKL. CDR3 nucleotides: TGCGCCAGCAGCCGCGATGAATGGGGGTTCGGGGTTGGGGCCAACGTCCTGACTTTC. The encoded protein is CASSRDEWGFGVGANVLTF.